This TCR beta chain was documented in a study of T cells in Graves' hyperthyroidism and ophthalmopathy. From RNA transcripts, TCR beta CDR3 regions were amplified. The HTBI primer set was used in a first-round RT-PCR of the TCR CDR3. A single record per CDR3 protein comes from TCRdb applying MiXCR to the multiplex PCR reads. The data contain a few hundred thousand distinct CDR3 sequences, under 60% of them singletons. With 10 bases clipped from V and 0 bases from J, the junction kept 13 bases outside the gene matches. The CDR3 length is 16 residues. Per germline, CDR1 ENHRY and CDR2 SYGVKD. The source of this sequence is a woman aged 18-35 years with Graves' hyperthyroidism. Sequences were obtained from peripheral blood or thyroid tissue (not recorded which). The V gene is TRBV10-3, the J gene TRBJ1-2, with 8 bases matching TRBD1. CDR3 nucleotides: TGTGCCACCAAGGACGGGGACAGGACTACTAACTATGGCTACACCTTC. This encodes CATKDGDRTTNYGYTF.